Below, 20 T cell receptor beta chains from the same sample are listed, as sequenced in a study of graft-versus-host responses after intestinal transplantation. Assay: immunoSEQ multiplex PCR; the TCRdb copy retains only in-frame clones and omits some. There are 12,000 to 15,000 clones in the sample; under 35% occur only once, and around 4% lies in the top ten. Sequences were derived from alloreactive CD4+ T cells from a mixed lymphocyte reaction culture, sampled before intestinal transplant. This sample's subset: CFSE-low proliferating T cells sorted from approximately six-day pre-transplant mixed lymphocyte reaction (GvH or HvG direction). These receptors all come from a human patient who received an intestinal transplant.

This clone is judged medium-sized. V gene TRBV10-3 combines with J gene TRBJ2-1, with D perhaps given as TRBD1 or TRBD2 (5 bases each). The CDR3 has 14 residues. The germline V gene encodes CDR1 ENHRY and CDR2 SYGVKD. The V end lost 0 bases, the J end lost 4 bases, and 7 bases lay between the germline ends. CDR3 DNA: TGTGCCATCAGTGAGTCGAGGGGATACAATGAGCAGTTCTTC. It translates to CAISESRGYNEQFF.

This clone showed up just a few times. This sequence joins TRBV4-2 and TRBJ1-3, with D maybe TRBD1 (5 bases). The germline gives CDR1 LGHNA, CDR2 YNFKEQ. V lost 5 bases and J lost 0, with 11 bases in between. CDR3 size: 15 residues. The CDR3 DNA sequence: TGTGCCAGCAGCTTGGTCGGACACTCTGGAAACACCATATATTTT. Translating gives CASSLVGHSGNTIYF.

This clone came up a few times. The V and J genes are TRBV28 and TRBJ1-5; TRBD1 matches at 9 bases. Germline CDR1 and CDR2: MDHEN and SYDVKM. V was clipped by 2 bases and J by 2 bases; unmatched bases: 4. This CDR3 region has 16 residues. This CDR3 reads CASSLNRGLGNQPQHF. CDR3 sequence (DNA): TGTGCCAGCAGTTTAAACAGGGGGCTCGGCAATCAGCCCCAGCATTTT. Drawing the rest from reference TRBV28 and TRBJ1-5, the complete variable domain is DVKVTQSSRYLVKRTGEKVFLECVQDMDHENMFWYRQDPGLGLRLIYFSYDVKMKEKGDIPEGYSVSREKKERFSLILESASTNQTSMYLCASSLNRGLGNQPQHFGDGTRLSIL.

This clone turned up a few times. This chain's CDR3 is CAWGIWGETQYF. The DNA for the CDR3 is TGTGCCTGGGGGATTTGGGGGGAGACCCAGTACTTC. This chain joins TRBV30 and TRBJ2-5; the D gene could be TRBD1 or TRBD2 (5 bases each). The germline V and J ends were trimmed by 5 bases and 5 bases, with 12 bases remaining between them. CDR3 size: 12 residues. CDR1 is GTSNPN, CDR2 SVGIG, per germline (reference sequence).

This clone has a handful of counts. The rearrangement uses TRBV6-5 and TRBJ1-2; D is undetermined. There are 15 residues in the CDR3. V dropped 2 bases and J dropped 2 bases, with 12 bases sitting between them. The germline V gene encodes CDR1 MNHEY and CDR2 SVGAGI. CDR3 protein: CASSYLSAGNYGYTF. Written as DNA, the CDR3 is TGTGCCAGCAGTTACCTGAGCGCCGGGAACTATGGCTACACCTTC.

The sample holds a few counts of this clone. The chain joins TRBV28 to TRBJ2-3, with D perhaps matching TRBD2 (6 bases). The length of the CDR3 is 14 residues. V lost 8 bases to trimming and J lost 1 base, with 13 bases between them. Looked up from germline, CDR1 is MDHEN and CDR2 is SYDVKM. CDR3 sequence (DNA): TGTGCCAGCGGGCGGGGTAGGGGCACAGATACGCAGTATTTT. Translation: CASGRGRGTDTQYF.

V usage is TRBV6-5 and J usage is TRBJ2-3; D is uncertain. Trimming left V 0 bases short and J 2 bases short, with 6 bases between. The CDR3 has 14 residues. CDR1 is MNHEY, CDR2 SVGAGI, per germline. This chain's CDR3 is CASSYSTATDTQYF. CDR3 in DNA: TGTGCCAGCAGTTACTCAACAGCCACAGATACGCAGTATTTT.

This clone has a handful of counts. The chain combines TRBV7-8 with TRBJ2-5; no clear D. V was pared by 4 bases and J by 7 bases, with 7 bases between. Germline V gene lookup returns CDR1 SGHVS and CDR2 FQNEAQ. CDR3 length: 11 amino acids. The CDR3 region is CASSSRGTQYF. Written as DNA, the CDR3 is TGTGCCAGCAGCTCACGCGGGACCCAGTACTTC.

The sample holds a few counts of this clone. J is TRBJ2-7 and V is TRBV7-2; TRBD2 might be the D (7 bases). Germline-derived CDR1 and CDR2 are SGHTA and FQGNSA. V lost 5 bases and J lost 8, with 16 bases in between. This CDR3 is 13 amino acids long. The CDR3 loop reads CASSTRGGAQQYF. The CDR3 coding sequence is TGTGCCAGCAGCACAAGGGGGGGGGCACAGCAGTACTTC. The full variable domain, completed using reference TRBV7-2 and TRBJ2-7, is GAGVSQSPSNKVTEKGKDVELRCDPISGHTALYWYRQSLGQGLEFLIYFQGNSAPDKSGLPSDRFSAERTGGSVSTLTIQRTQQEDSAVYLCASSTRGGAQQYFGPGTRLTVT.

The V gene is TRBV25-1, the J gene TRBJ2-3; possible D gene TRBD2, 6 bases. Germline assignment: CDR1 MGHDK and CDR2 SYGVNS. Deletions cut 5 bases from V and 7 bases from J, with 16 bases between. This CDR3 region has 14 residues. The CDR3 here is CASSLPGAGNTQYF. DNA for the CDR3: TGTGCCAGCAGTTTACCGGGAGCAGGGAATACGCAGTATTTT.

The chain employs TRBV7-3 and TRBJ2-1; 13 bases line up with TRBD2. The CDR3 is 16 residues long. Germline trimming cut 5 bases from V and 6 bases from J; bases unmatched to any gene: 7. The germline gives CDR1 SGHTA, CDR2 FQGTGA. CDR3 region: CASSLITSGRVNEQFF. CDR3 DNA: TGTGCCAGCAGCCTTATAACTAGCGGGAGGGTCAATGAGCAGTTCTTC.

The sample holds a few counts of this clone. The chain uses TRBV28 and TRBJ1-1; no clear D gene. V was shortened by 8 bases and J by 0 bases, with 7 bases between the two germline ends. The CDR3 is 12 amino acids. Per germline, CDR1 MDHEN and CDR2 SYDVKM. The CDR3 sequence is CASGQMNTEAFF. Here the CDR3 DNA reads TGTGCCAGCGGGCAGATGAACACTGAAGCTTTCTTT.

To note about this clone: At one boundary the junction diverges from the germline segment, which might be a read error. The chain employs TRBV5-4 and TRBJ1-5; 9 nucleotides align to TRBD1. Looked up from germline, CDR1 is SGHNT and CDR2 is YYREEE (reference sequence). This CDR3 has 14 residues. CDR3 residues: CASSQGYRGQAQHF. CDR3 sequence (DNA): TGCGCCAGCAGCCAAGGCTACAGGGGGCAAGCCCAGCATTTT.

The rearrangement uses TRBV28 and TRBJ1-3; D gene unclear. Deletions cut 1 base from V and 0 bases from J, with 10 bases between. Germline assignment: CDR1 MDHEN and CDR2 SYDVKM. The CDR3 is 16 residues long. As DNA, the CDR3 is TGTGCCAGCAGTTTATTACCTTTACGCTCTGGAAACACCATATATTTT. This translates into CASSLLPLRSGNTIYF.

Of note for this clone: A far larger clone lies a single base away; this is likely a read error. Other DNA sequences in this sample translate to the same CDR3. The chain links TRBV4-1 to TRBJ2-5; a weak D match, TRBD1 (6 bases). The CDR3 contains 16 residues. Germline values: CDR1 MGHRA, CDR2 YSYEKL. The chain's CDR3 is CASSHLALQGRETQYF. The CDR3 DNA follows: TGTGCCAGCAGCCATTTGGCTTTGCAGGGGAGAGAGACCCAGTACTTC.

This clone occurred a few times. The chain links TRBV10-2 to TRBJ2-3, with TRBD2 matching over 10 bases. Losses at the gene ends were 7 bases for V and 3 bases for J; bases not matched to a gene: 7. The CDR3 totals 15 residues. Germline V gene data show CDR1 as WSHSY and CDR2 as SAAADI. The CDR3 nucleotides read TGCGCCAGCACCTCCTCTAGCGGGAGAACAGATACGCAGTATTTT. Encoded protein: CASTSSSGRTDTQYF.

This sequence joins TRBV5-1 and TRBJ2-3; 7 nucleotides agree with TRBD2. Germline-derived CDR1 and CDR2 are SGHRS and YFSETQ. The junction had 10 bases not matched to a gene; V was cut back by 0 bases and J by 3 bases. The CDR3 sequence is 17 residues long. The CDR3 is CASSLVGGGPRTDTQYF. The CDR3 nucleotides read TGCGCCAGCAGCTTGGTGGGGGGAGGGCCTCGGACAGATACGCAGTATTTT.

The chain joins TRBV20-1 to TRBJ2-3; D unclear. The CDR3 loop spans 11 amino acids. Looked up from germline, CDR1 is DFQATT and CDR2 is SNEGSKA (reference sequence). Trimming stripped 1 base from V and 6 bases from J, with 5 bases between. The CDR3 nucleotides are TGCAGTGCTAGAGTAGGGGATACGCAGTATTTT. Translated: CSARVGDTQYF.

The CDR3, as DNA: TGTGCCAGCAGTCCGACTAGCGGGGGTGGCACAGATACGCAGTATTTT. Translating it yields CASSPTSGGGTDTQYF. The chain has TRBV28 and TRBJ2-3, with TRBD2 identical over 12 bases. Trimming cost V 5 bases and J 1 base; bases outside gene matches: 4. CDR1 is MDHEN and CDR2 is SYDVKM in the germline V gene. There are 16 residues in the CDR3.

Relative to its sample, this clone is medium-sized. The chain carries TRBV14 and TRBJ1-1; D uncertain. V was clipped by 6 bases and J by 4 bases, with 21 bases between them. The CDR3 length is 16 residues. The germline V gene has CDR1 SGHDN and CDR2 FVKESK. The CDR3 bases are TGTGCCAGCAGTAACCTTGCGGGAGGGTTGATCACTGAAGCTTTCTTT. Translated: CASSNLAGGLITEAFF.